These 10 T cell receptor beta chains came from one sample sequenced in a study of blood T cells in healthy people across ages. Together with a sample-barcoded 5' primer, a J-beta primer mix was included in a second PCR lasting about 6 to 11 cycles. TCRdb reprocessed the 5' RACE reads with MiXCR, giving one entry per CDR3 protein. The sample lists more than 900,000 distinct CDR3 sequences, approximately 25% seen once, with 0.65% to 0.75% in the top ten. The same sample was also used in a study of T cells of mothers and their children.

Sequencing used blood. These receptors all stem from a girl aged 2-9 years in good health.

CDR3 bases: TGTGCCAGCAGCCCCTCAGGACAGACCGCGGCCAACGTCCTGACTTTC. This sequence encodes CASSPSGQTAANVLTF. This chain links TRBV11-3 with TRBJ2-6; perhaps TRBD1 as D (6 bases). The CDR3 loop spans 16 amino acids. Trimming shortened V by 5 bases and J by 6 bases, and 17 bases separated the two germline ends. Germline values: CDR1 SGHNT, CDR2 YENEEA.

This chain uses TRBV12-3 or TRBV12-4 with TRBJ2-6; no clear D. The CDR3 spans 21 residues. V lost 6 bases, J lost 0 bases, and 27 bases lay in between. CDR3: CASSPPPGQVNSFSGANVLTF. CDR3 DNA sequence: TGTGCCAGCAGCCCCCCACCCGGGCAGGTCAATAGTTTCTCTGGGGCCAACGTCCTGACTTTC.

CDR3 region: CASSLGPSLRLETQYF. The CDR3 region has the DNA TGTGCCAGCAGCTTAGGACCATCCCTAAGGCTGGAGACCCAGTACTTC. The rearrangement links TRBV7-2 to TRBJ2-5; D is unresolved. The germline V gene has CDR1 SGHTA and CDR2 FQGNSA. The germline V and J ends were trimmed by 1 base and 5 bases, with 17 bases remaining between them. The CDR3 runs 16 residues. Filled out from reference TRBV7-2 and TRBJ2-5, the complete variable domain reads GAGVSQSPSNKVTEKGKDVELRCDPISGHTALYWYRQSLGQGLEFLIYFQGNSAPDKSGLPSDRFSAERTGGSVSTLTIQRTQQEDSAVYLCASSLGPSLRLETQYFGPGTRLLVL.

The V and J genes are TRBV6-1 and TRBJ2-5, with 10 bases that match TRBD1. The length of the CDR3 is 16 residues. The germline V gene has CDR1 MNHNS and CDR2 SASEGT. The V segment lost 5 bases and the J segment 5 bases; nucleotides outside the gene matches: 11. CDR3 DNA sequence: TGTGCCAGCAGTATTTCTTGGGGACAGGGGATGGAGACCCAGTACTTC. The encoded protein is CASSISWGQGMETQYF.

This sequence joins TRBV6-2 or TRBV6-3 and TRBJ2-7, with TRBD1 as a possible D gene (5 bases). The CDR3 contains 23 residues. Per the germline V gene, CDR1 is MNHEY and CDR2 is SVGEGT. V lost 0 bases to trimming and J lost 0 bases, with 33 bases between them. Written as DNA, the CDR3 is TGTGCCAGCAGTTACTCGGGGCCGAGGTTTCAGGACGTAGGTATTACATCCTCCTACGAGCAGTACTTC. Translating gives CASSYSGPRFQDVGITSSYEQYF.

V gene TRBV7-2 combines with J gene TRBJ2-7; the match to TRBD1 covers 7 bases. CDR3 length equals 13 residues. After removal of 8 bases from V and 9 bases from J, the junction contained 13 bases not matched to a gene. Germline V gene sequence: CDR1 SGHTA, CDR2 FQGNSA. CDR3 sequence reads: CASGNRGFWGQYF. In DNA form, the CDR3 reads TGTGCCAGCGGGAACAGGGGATTCTGGGGGCAGTACTTC. Together with reference TRBV7-2 and TRBJ2-7, the CDR3 gives the full variable domain: GAGVSQSPSNKVTEKGKDVELRCDPISGHTALYWYRQSLGQGLEFLIYFQGNSAPDKSGLPSDRFSAERTGGSVSTLTIQRTQQEDSAVYLCASGNRGFWGQYFGPGTRLTVT.

The chain links TRBV7-2 to TRBJ2-7, with 7 bases aligning to TRBD1. The CDR3 spans 15 residues. Germline values: CDR1 SGHTA, CDR2 FQGNSA. Unmatched junction bases numbered 10, after V lost 5 bases and J lost 3 bases. CDR3 in amino acids: CASSASRGQLYEQYF. CDR3 DNA: TGTGCCAGCAGCGCTAGTCGGGGACAGCTCTACGAGCAGTACTTC.

The CDR3 sequence: CASSFGVGPSWEEQYF. CDR3 coding DNA: TGTGCCAGCAGTTTTGGCGTTGGGCCATCTTGGGAAGAGCAGTACTTC. This rearrangement joins TRBV28 to TRBJ2-7; D is uncertain. The CDR3 is made up of 16 amino acids. Germline CDR1 MDHEN, CDR2 SYDVKM. Trimming left V 3 bases short and J 7 bases short, with 22 bases between.

For this clonotype: The junction shows a germline mismatch at one end, possibly a read error. The gene calls are TRBV2 and TRBJ2-1; maybe TRBD2 (7 bases). Germline values: CDR1 SNHLY, CDR2 FYNNEI. The CDR3 runs to 14 residues. In nucleotides, the CDR3 is TGTGCTAGCAGCGGGACAAGGGGTTTCAATGAGCAGTTCTTC. It yields the protein CASSGTRGFNEQFF.

The chain couples TRBV7-8 to TRBJ2-1; D is uncertain. Germline-derived CDR1 and CDR2 are SGHVS and FQNEAQ. V was shortened by 5 bases and J by 4 bases, with 21 bases between the two germline ends. The CDR3 runs to 17 residues. The CDR3 spells CASSHLFSSSLYNEQFF. In DNA form, the CDR3 reads TGTGCCAGCAGCCATCTGTTCAGCTCGAGCCTTTACAATGAGCAGTTCTTC.